Detailed here is one T cell receptor (beta chain). This sample is drawn from a study of T cell changes during pregnancy in multiple sclerosis. This CDR3 is 13 amino acids long. Between the trimmed V and J ends, which lost 7 bases and 7 bases, there was a span of 16 bases. Germline V lookup: CDR1 LNHDA, CDR2 SQIVND (reference sequence). Profiled with immunoSEQ multiplex PCR; TCRdb holds only in-frame clones, not every one. The profile shows about 72,000 clones, about 89% of them singletons. Sequenced material: peripheral blood, taken in the second trimester of pregnancy. The chain is built from TRBV19 and TRBJ1-1; no definite D call. The source of this sequence is a female donor with multiple sclerosis, enrolled in a pregnancy study. The CDR3 region has the DNA TGTGCCAGTACCCTTCTGGCAGCAGGTGAAGCTTTCTTT. Encoded protein: CASTLLAAGEAFF.